This T cell receptor (beta chain) was sequenced in a study of shared clonotypes between healthy human individuals. In the study overall: The composition of the donors was a couple of women and a few men aged 18 to 49. Used for every donor were three CD4 naive, three CD4 memory, two CD8 naive and one CD8 memory plate. Study conclusions and caveats: The sharing of 5% to 5.5% of naive CD4 clonotypes was seen across several donors.

Naive CD8 cells, CD45RO-negative and positively selected for CCR7, excluded terminally differentiated effector memory CD45RA+ cells. This CDR3 contains 15 residues. Trimming took 0 bases from V and 6 from J; bases not matched to a gene: 6. Germline values: CDR1 SGHRS, CDR2 YFSETQ. Only in-frame clones appear in the TCRdb table, and some are missing; sequencing was by immunoSEQ multiplex PCR. The table includes under 850,000 clones, more than 85% detected once. Remarks on this clone: The antigen is unknown.

The clonotype comes from a man aged 25 to 40 in good health. This chain connects TRBV5-1 to TRBJ2-3; TRBD2 aligns across 8 bases. Sequenced input: naive CD8+ T cells sorted from blood. CDR3 in amino acids: CASSLEGTSSDTQYF. CDR3 nucleotides: TGCGCCAGCAGCTTGGAAGGGACTAGTTCGGATACGCAGTATTTT. Full variable domain (rest looked up from reference TRBV5-1 and TRBJ2-3): KAGVTQTPRYLIKTRGQQVTLSCSPISGHRSVSWYQQTPGQGLQFLFEYFSETQRNKGNFPGRFSGRQFSNSRSEMNVSTLELGDSALYLCASSLEGTSSDTQYFGPGTRLTVL.